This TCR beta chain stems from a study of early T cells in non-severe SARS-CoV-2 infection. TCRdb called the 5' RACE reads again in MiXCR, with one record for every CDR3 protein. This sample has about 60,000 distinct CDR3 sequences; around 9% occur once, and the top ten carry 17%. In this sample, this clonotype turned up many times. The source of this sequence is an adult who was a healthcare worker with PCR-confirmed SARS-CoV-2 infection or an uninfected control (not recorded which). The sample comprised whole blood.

The CDR3 DNA sequence: TGTGCCAGCAGTAGGACAGGGGGCGGCGGGGAGCTGTTTTTT. It translates to CASSRTGGGGELFF. This rearrangement joins TRBV28 to TRBJ2-2; TRBD1 matches 11 bases. The CDR3 has 14 amino acids. With V trimmed by 5 bases and J by 7 bases, 3 bases remained unmatched. Germline V lookup: CDR1 MDHEN, CDR2 SYDVKM.